These 16 T cell receptor beta chains share one sample of origin, sequenced in a study of T cells in Graves' hyperthyroidism and ophthalmopathy. Amplification of TCR beta CDR3 regions used RNA as the template. TCR CDR3 regions were first amplified by RT-PCR with HTBI primers. TCRdb called the multiplex PCR reads again in MiXCR, with one record for every CDR3 protein. The data show approximately 380,000 distinct CDR3 sequences, about 18% seen once. The sample taken for sequencing was blood. These receptors originate from a woman aged 18-29 years with Graves' hyperthyroidism.

This clonotype was recorded at least ten times. V and J are TRBV6-4 and TRBJ1-5, with D hard to call. Germline CDR1 is MRHNA and CDR2 is SNTAGT. Trimming stripped 0 bases from V and 3 bases from J, with 3 bases between. The CDR3 runs to 13 residues. DNA of the CDR3: TGTGCCAGCAGTGACTCCATCAATCAGCCCCAGCATTTT. This codes for CASSDSINQPQHF.

This clonotype was observed at least ten times. This chain connects TRBV6-1 to TRBJ2-7; 10 bases are shared with TRBD1. The CDR3 has 13 amino acids. V lost 8 bases to trimming and J lost 6 bases; unmatched junction nucleotides: 7. CDR1 and CDR2 (germline): MNHNS, SASEGT. The CDR3 is CASLPGQGFEQYF. CDR3 DNA sequence: TGTGCCAGCCTGCCGGGACAGGGGTTCGAGCAGTACTTC.

This clonotype was recorded many times. CDR3 coding DNA: TGTGCCAGCAGTCAGTGGGATCAGCCCCAGCATTTT. Amino acids: CASSQWDQPQHF. The chain carries TRBV2 and TRBJ1-5; D remains ambiguous. Germline CDR1 is SNHLY and CDR2 is FYNNEI. V was pared by 5 bases and J by 5 bases, with 7 bases between. There are 12 residues in the CDR3.

This clonotype was seen many times. This chain connects TRBV6-1 to TRBJ1-1; D gene unclear. Trimming removed 2 bases from V and 6 bases from J, with 19 bases in between. Germline V gene lookup returns CDR1 MNHNS and CDR2 SASEGT. This CDR3 is 16 amino acids long. The CDR3 DNA reads TGTGCCAGCAGTGAAAGAATCAGGAAGGTGGACGCTGAAGCTTTCTTT. Translation: CASSERIRKVDAEAFF.

This clonotype was counted at least ten times. The chain employs TRBV5-5 and TRBJ2-7; D is unresolved. Germline-derived CDR1 and CDR2 are SGHKS and YYEKEE (reference sequence). Between the trimmed V and J ends, which lost 3 bases and 2 bases, there was a span of 9 bases. This CDR3 comprises 13 residues. CDR3 in amino acids: CASSSRPTYEQYF. CDR3 sequence (DNA): TGTGCCAGCAGCTCCCGACCGACCTACGAGCAGTACTTC.

The table lists this clonotype with many counts. J is TRBJ2-2 and V is TRBV24-1; D is possibly TRBD1 (6 bases). Trimming removed 3 bases at V and 0 bases at J, with 7 bases between. CDR1 and CDR2 from the germline V gene are KGHDR and SFDVKD. This CDR3 spans 15 amino acids. The CDR3, as DNA: TGTGCCACCAGTGATGGACAGACGAACACCGGGGAGCTGTTTTTT. Translation: CATSDGQTNTGELFF.

This clonotype turned up a few times. The genes are TRBV19 and TRBJ1-3, with D maybe TRBD1 (6 bases). Germline V gene lookup returns CDR1 LNHDA and CDR2 SQIVND (reference sequence). With 6 bases removed from V and 4 bases from J, the gap between germline ends came to 16 bases. The CDR3 has 15 amino acids. The chain's CDR3 is CASRPTGTRGNTIYF. CDR3 DNA sequence: TGTGCCAGTAGGCCAACCGGGACAAGGGGAAACACCATATATTTT.

CDR3 loop: CASRLGQGWVNTEAFF. The CDR3 region has the DNA TGTGCCAGCAGGCTGGGACAGGGTTGGGTGAACACTGAAGCTTTCTTT. The chain is built from TRBV6-1 and TRBJ1-1; 9 bases map to TRBD1. Per the germline V gene, CDR1 is MNHNS and CDR2 is SASEGT. Trimming removed 6 bases from V and 0 bases from J; junction bases left unmatched: 8. The length of the CDR3 is 16 residues.

In its sample, this clonotype was seen many times. DNA of the CDR3: TGTGCCAGCAGTTATGACCGGACTGGAAACACCATATATTTT. Its translation is CASSYDRTGNTIYF. The V gene is TRBV6-2 or TRBV6-3, the J gene TRBJ1-3; unclear D gene. The CDR3 runs to 14 residues. V was trimmed by 3 bases and J by 2 bases, leaving 8 bases between them. Germline lookup yields CDR1 MNHEY and CDR2 SVGEGT.

Notes on this clonotype: The junction differs from germline at one of its ends, possibly a read error. The chain uses TRBV12-3 or TRBV12-4 and TRBJ1-5; D gene uncertain. The CDR3 is made up of 13 amino acids. The DNA of the CDR3 is TGTGCCAGCATATCCCACAGCAATCATCCCCAGCATTTT. Protein product: CASISHSNHPQHF.

Notes on this clonotype: A much larger clone is a single base away; this may be a read error. The V call is TRBV20-1, the J call TRBJ1-1, with D maybe TRBD1 (6 bases). The germline V gene has CDR1 DFQATT and CDR2 SNEGSKA (reference sequence). This CDR3 is built from 13 residues. CDR3 coding DNA: TGCAGTCCGGACAGACGAAAATTCACTGAAGCTTGCTTT. Its translation is CSPDRRKFTEACF.

This clonotype was found many times. In nucleotides, the CDR3 is TGCAGTGCTAAGGGGGGGGTCGATGGAAACACCATATATTTT. Translating it yields CSAKGGVDGNTIYF. The chain joins TRBV20-1 to TRBJ1-3; TRBD1 is a possible D gene (6 bases). Germline V gene data show CDR1 as DFQATT and CDR2 as SNEGSKA (reference sequence). The CDR3 loop spans 14 amino acids. Trimming removed 4 bases from V and 3 bases from J, with 13 bases in between.

This clonotype counts as medium-sized. This sequence joins TRBV20-1 and TRBJ1-5; unclear D gene. Germline lookup yields CDR1 DFQATT and CDR2 SNEGSKA (reference sequence). V dropped 4 bases and J dropped 5 bases, with 27 bases sitting between them. This CDR3 spans 18 amino acids. CDR3 region: CSANIPGRTGLKDQPQHF. CDR3 coding DNA: TGCAGTGCTAATATCCCGGGCCGGACGGGTTTGAAGGATCAGCCCCAGCATTTT.

The chain is built from TRBV6-1 and TRBJ1-5; possibly TRBD1 for D (5 bases). Germline-derived CDR1 and CDR2 are MNHNS and SASEGT. V lost 4 bases to trimming and J lost 7 bases, with 20 bases between them. This CDR3 has 16 residues. CDR3: CASSAGFPGVEQPQHF. CDR3 DNA: TGTGCCAGCAGTGCAGGCTTCCCGGGGGTCGAGCAGCCCCAGCATTTT.

The chain couples TRBV28 to TRBJ1-5; D might be TRBD1 (6 bases). Trimming left V 6 bases short and J 5 bases short, with 14 bases between. The CDR3 contains 14 residues. From germline, CDR1 is MDHEN and CDR2 SYDVKM. CDR3 protein: CASSQGGGDQPQHF. The DNA for the CDR3 is TGTGCCAGCAGCCAAGGGGGGGGCGATCAGCCCCAGCATTTT.

Comment on this clonotype: The junction does not match germline at one end; this may be a read error. The J gene is TRBJ1-1, the V gene TRBV5-1; no clear D gene. Germline CDR1 SGHRS, CDR2 YFSETQ. The CDR3 runs 13 residues. CDR3 in DNA: TGCTCCAGCAGCTTGGCCGGGAACACTGAAGCTTTCTTT. This gives the protein CSSSLAGNTEAFF.